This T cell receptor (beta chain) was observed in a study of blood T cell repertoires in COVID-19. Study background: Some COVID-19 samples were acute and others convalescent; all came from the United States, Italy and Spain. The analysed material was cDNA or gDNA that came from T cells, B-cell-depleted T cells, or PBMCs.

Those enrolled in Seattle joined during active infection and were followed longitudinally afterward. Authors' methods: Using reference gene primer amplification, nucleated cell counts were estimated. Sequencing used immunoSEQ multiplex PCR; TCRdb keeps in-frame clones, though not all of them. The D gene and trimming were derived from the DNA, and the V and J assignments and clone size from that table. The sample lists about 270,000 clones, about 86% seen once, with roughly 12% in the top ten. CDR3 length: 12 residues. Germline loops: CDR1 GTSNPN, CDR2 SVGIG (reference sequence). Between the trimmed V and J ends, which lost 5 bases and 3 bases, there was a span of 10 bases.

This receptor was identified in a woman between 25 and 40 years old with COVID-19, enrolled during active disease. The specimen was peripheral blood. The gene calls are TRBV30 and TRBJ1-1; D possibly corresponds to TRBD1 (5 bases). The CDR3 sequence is CAWGSGDTEAFF. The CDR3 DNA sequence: TGTGCCTGGGGGTCGGGGGACACTGAAGCTTTCTTT.